The next 26 T cell receptor beta chains were all read from a single sample in a study of T-cell reconstitution after alpha-beta-depleted transplantation in children. The TCRbeta library was prepared with unique molecular identifiers. TCRdb itself ran the PCR reads through MiXCR, one entry per CDR3 protein. Among about 78,000 distinct CDR3 sequences listed, 12% to 15% were seen once. Sequences were derived from PBMCs, mostly from graft donor cells, sampled 180 days after TCRalphabeta/CD19-depleted stem cell transplant. The receptors originated from a male patient aged 2-15 years who had a stem cell transplant for acute lymphoblastic leukemia, so the T cells may come from the graft donor.

In this sample, this clonotype turned up many times. V gene TRBV12-3 or TRBV12-4 combines with J gene TRBJ1-2; 7 nucleotides line up with TRBD1. This CDR3 is 13 amino acids long. J lost 3 bases, V lost 5 bases, and 3 bases had no gene match. The CDR3 nucleotides read TGTGCCAGCAGTCACCAGGGGGACTATGGCTACACCTTC. Encoded protein: CASSHQGDYGYTF.

V usage is TRBV10-1 and J usage is TRBJ2-2; no definite D call. The CDR3 is made up of 14 amino acids. Trimming cost V 6 bases and J 0 bases, with 8 bases left between them. Germline CDR1 WNHNN, CDR2 SYGVQD (reference sequence). CDR3 in amino acids: CASRLFPNTGELFF. CDR3 in DNA: TGCGCCAGCAGATTATTTCCGAACACCGGGGAGCTGTTTTTT.

In its sample, this clonotype was seen many times. The V gene is TRBV4-3, the J gene TRBJ2-7; a weak D match, TRBD1 (5 bases). The CDR3 is 15 amino acids. Trimming shortened V by 1 base and J by 0 bases, and 10 bases separated the two germline ends. Germline assignment: CDR1 LGHNA and CDR2 YSLEER. For the CDR3, the DNA is TGCGCCAGCAGCCAAGGACCTAGGGGCTCCTACGAGCAGTACTTC. Its translation: CASSQGPRGSYEQYF.

This clonotype was detected many times. The rearrangement uses TRBV29-1 and TRBJ2-1; maybe TRBD1 (5 bases). The germline V and J ends were trimmed by 2 bases and 10 bases, with 6 bases remaining between them. Per the germline V gene, CDR1 is SQVTM and CDR2 is ANQGSEA. The CDR3 is 10 residues long. CDR3 sequence: CSVERGEQFF. The DNA for the CDR3 is TGCAGCGTTGAAAGGGGAGAGCAGTTCTTC.

The V call is TRBV20-1, the J call TRBJ2-5, with 8 positions matching TRBD2. The CDR3 runs 12 residues. Unmatched junction bases numbered 7, after V lost 5 bases and J lost 8 bases. Germline CDR1 and CDR2: DFQATT and SNEGSKA (reference sequence). This CDR3 reads CSAPRGGDTQYF. CDR3 sequence (DNA): TGCAGTGCTCCCCGGGGGGGGGATACCCAGTACTTC.

The V gene is TRBV28, the J gene TRBJ1-2; D is ambiguous. The CDR3 contains 15 residues. Per the germline V gene, CDR1 is MDHEN and CDR2 is SYDVKM. V was trimmed by 1 base and J by 4 bases, leaving 13 bases between them. This chain's CDR3 is CASSLLEGRGYGYTF. CDR3 in DNA: TGTGCCAGCAGTTTATTAGAGGGCCGAGGCTATGGCTACACCTTC.

This clonotype was observed many times. The chain has TRBV12-3 or TRBV12-4 and TRBJ1-2, with TRBD1 matching 7 bases. After removal of 5 bases from V and 4 bases from J, the junction contained 4 bases not matched to a gene. The CDR3 contains 13 residues. As DNA, the CDR3 is TGTGCCAGCAGTCCACAGGGGCTCTATGGCTACACCTTC. This gives the protein CASSPQGLYGYTF.

There are many counts of this clonotype. The chain carries TRBV20-1 and TRBJ1-2, with TRBD1 as a possible D gene (5 bases). The ends were cut back, 6 bases at V and 2 bases at J, with 13 bases in the middle. Per germline, CDR1 DFQATT and CDR2 SNEGSKA (reference sequence). CDR3 length equals 13 residues. Written as DNA, the CDR3 is TGCAGTGCCAAGCCGGGGGGAAACTATGGCTACACCTTC. Translation: CSAKPGGNYGYTF.

V is TRBV24-1 and J is TRBJ2-5; 7 nucleotides match TRBD1. The V segment lost 5 bases and the J segment 1 base; nucleotides outside the gene matches: 6. The CDR3 extends over 15 amino acids. Germline CDR1 reads KGHDR; CDR2 reads SFDVKD. CDR3 region: CATSVLQGIQETQYF. DNA of the CDR3: TGTGCCACCAGTGTACTACAGGGGATCCAAGAGACCCAGTACTTC.

This clonotype was counted ten times or more. The V gene is TRBV7-2, the J gene TRBJ1-3; D gene uncertain. This CDR3 is 13 amino acids long. Per germline, CDR1 SGHTA and CDR2 FQGNSA. Trimming stripped 2 bases from V and 2 bases from J, with 4 bases between. DNA for the CDR3: TGTGCCAGCAGCTTACTCCCTGGAAACACCATATATTTT. Its protein is CASSLLPGNTIYF.

This sequence joins TRBV27 and TRBJ1-2, with 8 bases identical to TRBD1. V shed 6 bases, J shed 8 bases, and the junction held 14 bases outside the gene matches. The CDR3 runs to 15 residues. Germline V CDR1 and CDR2: MNHEY, SMNVEV (reference sequence). The CDR3 bases are TGTGCCAGCAGGGGGACCGGACAGGGTTTAGGAGGCTACACCTTC. It yields the protein CASRGTGQGLGGYTF.

This clonotype was counted a few times. V gene TRBV6-6 combines with J gene TRBJ1-4; TRBD1 might be the D (5 bases). CDR3 length equals 13 residues. Germline CDR1 reads MNHNY; CDR2 reads SVGAGI (reference sequence). V was clipped by 4 bases and J by 8 bases, with 11 bases between them. The CDR3 loop reads CASSLYPGEKLFF. In DNA form, the CDR3 reads TGTGCCAGCAGTTTATACCCAGGGGAAAAACTGTTTTTT.

This clonotype occurred a few times. The rearrangement links TRBV5-1 to TRBJ2-3; 11 nucleotides agree with TRBD2. The J segment lost 2 bases and the V segment lost 1 base, leaving 9 bases of the junction unmatched. This CDR3 spans 18 amino acids. The germline CDR1 and CDR2 sequences are SGHRS and YFSETQ. CDR3 DNA sequence: TGCGCCAGCAGCTTGCGGCTAGCGGGGGGCTCTCCCACAGATACGCAGTATTTT. It codes for CASSLRLAGGSPTDTQYF.

The chain carries TRBV3-1 and TRBJ2-3; D remains ambiguous. Trimming stripped 4 bases from V and 2 bases from J, with 7 bases between. The CDR3 is made up of 13 amino acids. Per germline, CDR1 LGHDT and CDR2 YNNKEL (reference sequence). CDR3 residues: CASSPGDTDTQYF. CDR3 bases: TGTGCCAGCAGCCCCGGTGACACAGATACGCAGTATTTT.

The CDR3 DNA sequence: TGCAGTGCTAGACCCGTAACTGCGAAAGAGACCCAGTACTTC. It yields the protein CSARPVTAKETQYF. V is TRBV20-1 and J is TRBJ2-5; D is unclear. CDR1 is DFQATT, CDR2 SNEGSKA, per germline (reference sequence). V lost 2 bases and J 3 bases, leaving 13 bases between the germline ends. This CDR3 is 14 amino acids long.

The chain employs TRBV10-3 and TRBJ2-3; 8 nucleotides line up with TRBD2. CDR1 ENHRY and CDR2 SYGVKD come from the germline V gene. The CDR3 sequence is 16 residues long. With V trimmed by 2 bases and J by 6 bases, 10 bases remained unmatched. CDR3 sequence (DNA): TGTGCCATCAGTGAGCTCCTAGGAGCGGGAGCGGATACGCAGTATTTT. This gives the protein CAISELLGAGADTQYF.

This clonotype has just a few counts. The chain employs TRBV7-9 and TRBJ2-2; tentative D call: TRBD1 (5 bases). With 7 bases removed from V and 4 bases from J, the gap between germline ends came to 13 bases. CDR1 SEHNR and CDR2 FQNEAQ come from the germline V gene (reference sequence). The CDR3 is 14 residues long. Here the CDR3 reads CASTNIGATGELFF. The CDR3 nucleotides read TGTGCCAGCACTAATATTGGGGCCACCGGGGAGCTGTTTTTT.

This sequence joins TRBV10-3 and TRBJ2-1; 10 bases line up with TRBD1. CDR3 length equals 19 residues. V lost 5 bases and J lost 2; bases outside the gene matches: 15. In germline, CDR1 is ENHRY, CDR2 SYGVKD. Here the CDR3 DNA reads TGTGCCATCAGTCTAACCGGGACAGGGGACTTCTCTCCCTACAATGAGCAGTTCTTC. As protein: CAISLTGTGDFSPYNEQFF.

This clonotype was recorded many times. V usage is TRBV10-3 and J usage is TRBJ2-1; 8 bases are shared with TRBD1. Germline lookup yields CDR1 ENHRY and CDR2 SYGVKD. The CDR3 length is 18 residues. V shed 3 bases and J 4 bases; nucleotides not matched to a gene: 14. DNA of the CDR3: TGTGCCATCAGTGAAGGACAGGGTCGAAGGTTTGGGTACAATGAGCAGTTCTTC. Its translation: CAISEGQGRRFGYNEQFF.

The sample holds a few counts of this clonotype. The chain is built from TRBV3-1 and TRBJ1-3; TRBD1 matches 11 bases. Trimming took 1 base from V and 6 from J; bases not matched to a gene: 8. The CDR3 sequence is 17 residues long. CDR1 is LGHDT and CDR2 is YNNKEL in the germline V gene (reference sequence). This chain's CDR3 is CASSQVKWDRGINTIYF. The CDR3 DNA sequence: TGTGCCAGCAGCCAAGTGAAGTGGGACAGGGGGATAAACACCATATATTTT.

This clonotype was seen a handful of times. For the CDR3, the DNA is TGTGCCAGCAGACTCGGACTAGCGGAAAGGAGGGATACGCAGTATTTT. Residues: CASRLGLAERRDTQYF. The J gene is TRBJ2-3, the V gene TRBV5-6; 10 bases fit TRBD2. The CDR3 totals 16 residues. Germline V lookup: CDR1 SGHDT, CDR2 YYEEEE. V lost 5 bases and J lost 6; bases outside the gene matches: 12.

There are a few counts of this clonotype. The chain employs TRBV9 and TRBJ1-1; the D is unclear. The germline V gene encodes CDR1 SGDLS and CDR2 YYNGEE. The germline V and J ends were trimmed by 0 bases and 4 bases, with 13 bases remaining between them. The CDR3 covers 15 residues. The CDR3 is CASSVASGFGTEAFF. In DNA form, the CDR3 reads TGTGCCAGCAGCGTAGCTAGTGGGTTCGGCACTGAAGCTTTCTTT. The whole variable domain, filled in from reference TRBV9 and TRBJ1-1, reads DSGVTQTPKHLITATGQRVTLRCSPRSGDLSVYWYQQSLDQGLQFLIQYYNGEERAKGNILERFSAQQFPDLHSELNLSSLELGDSALYFCASSVASGFGTEAFFGQGTRLTVV.

The chain joins TRBV15 to TRBJ2-4, with D possibly being TRBD2 (6 bases). Germline V CDR1 and CDR2: LNHNV, YYDKDF (reference sequence). CDR3 length: 19 residues. With 0 bases removed from V and 0 bases from J, the gap between germline ends came to 18 bases. The CDR3 nucleotides are TGTGCCACCAGCAGAGATGGGGCGGGATCCAGCGAAGCCAAAAACATTCAGTACTTC. Its protein is CATSRDGAGSSEAKNIQYF.

The chain is built from TRBV5-5 and TRBJ1-5, with a weak D call TRBD1 (5 bases). Trimming shortened V by 2 bases and J by 5 bases, and 8 bases separated the two germline ends. CDR3 length equals 13 residues. Germline V CDR1 and CDR2: SGHKS, YYEKEE (reference sequence). The chain's CDR3 is CASSLEGHQPQHF. In DNA form, the CDR3 reads TGTGCCAGCAGCTTAGAGGGGCATCAGCCCCAGCATTTT.

Only a few counts were recorded for this clonotype. The V and J genes are TRBV5-1 and TRBJ2-5, with TRBD2 matching 8 bases. The length of the CDR3 is 13 residues. Germline CDR1 reads SGHRS; CDR2 reads YFSETQ. Germline trimming cut 1 base from V and 7 bases from J; bases unmatched to any gene: 3. As DNA, the CDR3 is TGCGCCAGCAGCTTGAGTCTAGCGGGGACCCAGTACTTC. It codes for CASSLSLAGTQYF.

V gene TRBV4-2 combines with J gene TRBJ1-2; 8 nucleotides match TRBD1. J was trimmed by 2 bases and V by 0 bases; bases with no gene match: 2. Germline V gene data show CDR1 as LGHNA and CDR2 as YNFKEQ. This CDR3 comprises 15 residues. The CDR3 region is CASSQERQGNYGYTF. The DNA of the CDR3 is TGTGCCAGCAGCCAAGAACGACAGGGGAACTATGGCTACACCTTC.